The clone carrying this T cell receptor beta chain was seen a handful of times. The data stem from a study of identical twins. V gave up 3 bases and J gave up 4 bases; unmatched junction bases: 20. This CDR3 has 19 residues. Germline values: CDR1 MGHDK, CDR2 SYGVNS. Each cDNA held unique molecular identifiers, and template switching gave it a universal primer site. TCRdb reanalysed the 5' RACE reads using MiXCR and keeps one entry per CDR3 protein. There are 250,000 to 350,000 distinct CDR3 sequences in the sample; roughly 8.6% occur only once, and roughly 2% lies in the top ten. Healthy Caucasians made up all donors. The data also belong to a second study, concerning yellow fever vaccine responses in identical twins.

This rearrangement joins TRBV25-1 to TRBJ1-2; 7 nucleotides agree with TRBD1. The sequenced sample consisted of memory (CD45RO+) T cells sorted from blood. This receptor was obtained from a woman in her late teens or twenties in good health. CDR3 DNA sequence: TGTGCCAGCAGTGAGAAAAACTGGGACAGTTTAAAGGGTGGCTATGGCTACACCTTC. Amino acids: CASSEKNWDSLKGGYGYTF.